What follows is one T cell receptor (beta chain) and its context. Residents of about two dozen US areas, aged 18 to 89 years, made up the participants. Cohorts were assigned according to the clinical history that participants reported. The V and J ends lost 6 bases and 3 bases respectively, with 11 bases between them. The CDR3 sequence is 12 residues long. Germline-derived CDR1 and CDR2 are SQVTM and ANQGSEA. The sample comes from a study of blood T cell repertoires in COVID-19. Background on the study: The analysed material was cDNA or gDNA that came from T cells, B-cell-depleted T cells, or PBMCs.

In the source study's methods: By means of reference gene primer amplification, nucleated cell counts were estimated. The repertoire was sequenced with immunoSEQ multiplex PCR; TCRdb's copy has only in-frame clones and lacks some. V and J calls and clone size are given by that table; D and trimming were obtained from the DNA. The repertoire holds 300,000 to 350,000 clones, with 90% as singletons. The sequence came from a woman in her late teens or twenties with acute COVID-19. Sequenced input: PBMCs or T cells enriched from blood (not recorded which). This chain joins TRBV29-1 and TRBJ1-2; unclear D gene. The CDR3 loop is CSVDPSDYGYTF. For the CDR3, the DNA is TGCAGCGTCGATCCCTCGGACTATGGCTACACCTTC.